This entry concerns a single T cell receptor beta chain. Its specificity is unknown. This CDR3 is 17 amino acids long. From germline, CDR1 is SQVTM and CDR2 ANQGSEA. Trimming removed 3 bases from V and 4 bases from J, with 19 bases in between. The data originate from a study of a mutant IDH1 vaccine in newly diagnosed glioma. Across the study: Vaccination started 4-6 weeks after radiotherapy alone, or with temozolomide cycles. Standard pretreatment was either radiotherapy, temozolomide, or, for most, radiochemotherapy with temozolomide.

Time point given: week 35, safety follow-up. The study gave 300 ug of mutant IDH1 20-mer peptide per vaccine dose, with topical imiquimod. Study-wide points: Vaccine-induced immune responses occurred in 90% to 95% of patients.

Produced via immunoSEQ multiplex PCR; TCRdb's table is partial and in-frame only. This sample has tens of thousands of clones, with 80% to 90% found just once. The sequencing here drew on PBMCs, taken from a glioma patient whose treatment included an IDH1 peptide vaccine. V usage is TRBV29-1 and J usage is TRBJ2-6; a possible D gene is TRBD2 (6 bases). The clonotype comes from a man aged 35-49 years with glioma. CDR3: CSVEVAEGISGANVLTF. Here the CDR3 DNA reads TGCAGCGTTGAGGTGGCGGAGGGGATCTCCGGGGCCAACGTCCTGACTTTC.